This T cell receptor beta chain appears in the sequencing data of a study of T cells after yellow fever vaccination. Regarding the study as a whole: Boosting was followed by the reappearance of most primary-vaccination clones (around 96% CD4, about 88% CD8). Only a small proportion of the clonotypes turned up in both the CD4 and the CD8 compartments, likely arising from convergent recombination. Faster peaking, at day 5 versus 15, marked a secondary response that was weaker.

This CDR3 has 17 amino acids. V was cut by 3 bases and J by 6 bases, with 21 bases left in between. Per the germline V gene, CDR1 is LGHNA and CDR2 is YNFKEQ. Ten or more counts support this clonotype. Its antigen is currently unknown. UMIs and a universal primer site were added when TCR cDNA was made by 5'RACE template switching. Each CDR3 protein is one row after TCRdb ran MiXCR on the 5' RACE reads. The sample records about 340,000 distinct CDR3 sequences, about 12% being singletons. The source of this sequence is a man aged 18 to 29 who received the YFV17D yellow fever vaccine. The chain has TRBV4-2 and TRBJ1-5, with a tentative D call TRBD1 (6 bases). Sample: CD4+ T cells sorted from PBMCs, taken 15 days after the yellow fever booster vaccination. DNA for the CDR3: TGTGCCAGCAGCCATAACATGAAGGGGGGGCCGGGTCAGCCCCAGCATTTT. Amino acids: CASSHNMKGGPGQPQHF.